These T cell receptor beta chains were read from a single sample in a study of shared clonotypes between healthy human individuals. The table came from immunoSEQ multiplex PCR; TCRdb's copy has only in-frame clones and leaves some out. Of some 660,000 clones in the sample, around 73% were seen once. The sample was memory CD4+ T cells sorted from blood. The origin of the receptors is a woman aged 30 to 39 in good health. Both conserved end residues are part of each CDR3. The D gene is left open where the match is weak. Size tells how often a clone was seen (once, few, many) or the class of an expanded clone, and some rows leave it out.

clone size: NA
J gene: TRBJ2-7
D gene: TRBD2
V gene: TRBV12-5
CDR3 protein: CASGWSSAGVLPYEQYF
CDR3 DNA: TGTGCTAGTGGTTGGTCCTCAGCGGGAGTCCTCCCCTACGAGCAGTACTTC

clone size: once
J gene: TRBJ2-7
D gene: TRBD1
V gene: TRBV28
CDR3 protein: CASTQGTGRSYEQYF
CDR3 DNA: TGTGCCAGCACCCAAGGGACAGGCCGTTCCTACGAGCAGTACTTC

clone size: NA
J gene: TRBJ1-5
D gene: NA
V gene: TRBV1
CDR3 protein: CTSSPRGRESNQPQHF
CDR3 DNA: TGCACCAGCAGCCCTAGGGGGCGAGAAAGCAATCAGCCCCAGCATTTT

clone size: NA
J gene: TRBJ2-7
D gene: TRBD1
V gene: TRBV10-2
CDR3 protein: CASSEGFGQGSEQYF
CDR3 DNA: TGCGCCAGCAGTGAGGGATTTGGACAGGGGTCCGAGCAGTACTTC

clone size: NA
J gene: TRBJ2-3
D gene: TRBD2
V gene: TRBV2
CDR3 protein: CASRDLSGRGDTQYF
CDR3 DNA: TGTGCCAGCAGGGACCTTAGCGGGAGGGGAGATACGCAGTATTTT

clone size: NA
J gene: TRBJ2-1
D gene: NA
V gene: TRBV2
CDR3 protein: CASTETDYVIEQFF
CDR3 DNA: TGTGCCAGCACAGAGACGGACTACGTGATTGAGCAGTTCTTC

clone size: few
J gene: TRBJ2-1
D gene: TRBD2
V gene: TRBV5-4
CDR3 protein: CASSPTSGSSYNEQFF
CDR3 DNA: TGTGCCAGCAGCCCGACTAGCGGGAGCTCCTACAATGAGCAGTTCTTC

clone size: NA
J gene: TRBJ2-7
D gene: NA
V gene: TRBV27
CDR3 protein: CASSLYSGSSYEQYF
CDR3 DNA: TGTGCCAGCAGTTTATACAGCGGAAGCTCCTACGAGCAGTACTTC

clone size: NA
J gene: TRBJ1-2
D gene: NA
V gene: TRBV6-6
CDR3 protein: CASRTLSGGRSGYTF
CDR3 DNA: TGTGCCAGCAGGACTCTCAGTGGGGGAAGAAGTGGCTACACCTTC

clone size: NA
J gene: TRBJ2-1
D gene: TRBD2
V gene: TRBV28
CDR3 protein: CASSFPDISGTSGNEQFF
CDR3 DNA: TGTGCCAGCAGTTTCCCAGACATCTCCGGGACTAGTGGCAATGAGCAGTTCTTC

clone size: NA
J gene: TRBJ2-1
D gene: TRBD2
V gene: TRBV6-4
CDR3 protein: CASSAAIGLAGLNEQFF
CDR3 DNA: TGTGCCAGCAGTGCGGCGATCGGTCTAGCGGGGCTAAATGAGCAGTTCTTC

clone size: once
J gene: TRBJ1-3
D gene: NA
V gene: TRBV6-1
CDR3 protein: CASTTRNTIYF
CDR3 DNA: TGTGCCAGCACTACACGAAACACCATATATTTT

clone size: NA
J gene: TRBJ2-7
D gene: NA
V gene: TRBV5-1
CDR3 protein: CASSYDSYEQYF
CDR3 DNA: TGCGCCAGCAGCTATGACTCTTACGAGCAGTACTTC

clone size: NA
J gene: TRBJ1-2
D gene: TRBD1
V gene: TRBV7-2
CDR3 protein: CASSGQGNYGYTF
CDR3 DNA: TGTGCCAGCAGCGGACAGGGGAACTATGGCTACACCTTC

clone size: NA
J gene: TRBJ2-5
D gene: NA
V gene: TRBV4-1
CDR3 protein: CASSQDAPYRGETQYF
CDR3 DNA: TGCGCCAGCAGCCAAGACGCCCCATACCGGGGGGAGACCCAGTACTTC

clone size: NA
J gene: TRBJ2-6
D gene: NA
V gene: TRBV6-1
CDR3 protein: CASSEYGTSNSGANVLTF
CDR3 DNA: TGTGCCAGCAGTGAATACGGGACATCTAACTCTGGGGCCAACGTCCTGACTTTC

clone size: NA
J gene: TRBJ2-1
D gene: TRBD2
V gene: TRBV7-2
CDR3 protein: CASSLTSGRTKQFF
CDR3 DNA: TGTGCCAGCAGCTTAACTAGCGGGAGGACCAAGCAGTTCTTC

clone size: NA
J gene: TRBJ2-4
D gene: NA
V gene: TRBV7-2
CDR3 protein: CASSLDQTKNIQYF
CDR3 DNA: TGTGCCAGCAGCTTAGACCAGACCAAAAACATTCAGTACTTC

clone size: NA
J gene: TRBJ2-5
D gene: NA
V gene: TRBV28
CDR3 protein: CASSTTQETQYF
CDR3 DNA: TGTGCCAGCAGCACCACCCAAGAGACCCAGTACTTC

clone size: few
J gene: TRBJ1-1
D gene: NA
V gene: TRBV6-6
CDR3 protein: CASSSTSSEAFF
CDR3 DNA: TGTGCCAGCAGTTCGACCTCCTCTGAAGCTTTCTTT

clone size: NA
J gene: TRBJ2-1
D gene: NA
V gene: TRBV6-5
CDR3 protein: CASSYVFDRSNEQFF
CDR3 DNA: TGTGCCAGCAGTTACGTATTCGATAGGTCCAATGAGCAGTTCTTC

clone size: NA
J gene: TRBJ1-2
D gene: TRBD1
V gene: TRBV14
CDR3 protein: CASSHQNRDRLRGYTF
CDR3 DNA: TGTGCCAGCAGCCACCAGAACCGGGACAGGCTGCGTGGCTACACCTTC

clone size: NA
J gene: TRBJ2-4
D gene: TRBD2
V gene: TRBV18
CDR3 protein: CASSPPPGGDKNIQYF
CDR3 DNA: TGTGCCAGCTCACCACCTCCCGGGGGGGACAAAAACATTCAGTACTTC

clone size: NA
J gene: TRBJ1-1
D gene: NA
V gene: TRBV19
CDR3 protein: CASSLTTTDRNRGAFF
CDR3 DNA: TGTGCCAGTAGCTTAACGACCACGGATCGCAACAGAGGAGCTTTCTTT

clone size: NA
J gene: TRBJ1-1
D gene: NA
V gene: TRBV10-2
CDR3 protein: CASSESGRNTEAFF
CDR3 DNA: TGCGCCAGCAGTGAGTCGGGTAGGAACACTGAAGCTTTCTTT

clone size: NA
J gene: TRBJ2-1
D gene: TRBD2
V gene: TRBV19
CDR3 protein: CASMGGRARNEQFF
CDR3 DNA: TGTGCCAGTATGGGCGGGAGGGCCCGTAATGAGCAGTTCTTC

clone size: NA
J gene: TRBJ1-2
D gene: TRBD1
V gene: TRBV27
CDR3 protein: CASSLSRPDRGRDYGYTF
CDR3 DNA: TGTGCCAGCAGTTTATCCCGGCCCGACAGGGGGAGAGACTATGGCTACACCTTC

clone size: once
J gene: TRBJ1-3
D gene: NA
V gene: TRBV25-1
CDR3 protein: CASSERDSGNTIYF
CDR3 DNA: TGTGCCAGCAGTGAAAGAGATTCTGGAAACACCATATATTTT

clone size: NA
J gene: TRBJ2-3
D gene: TRBD1
V gene: TRBV7-9
CDR3 protein: CASSPDGTGGRTDTQYF
CDR3 DNA: TGTGCCAGCAGCCCAGACGGGACAGGGGGCCGCACAGATACGCAGTATTTT

clone size: NA
J gene: TRBJ1-2
D gene: TRBD1
V gene: TRBV5-1
CDR3 protein: CASSQGQGARGYTF
CDR3 DNA: TGCGCCAGCAGCCAGGGACAGGGGGCTCGTGGCTACACCTTC

clone size: NA
J gene: TRBJ1-2
D gene: NA
V gene: TRBV6-1
CDR3 protein: CASSETGQPYGYTF
CDR3 DNA: TGTGCCAGCAGTGAAACGGGACAACCGTATGGCTACACCTTC

clone size: NA
J gene: TRBJ2-7
D gene: NA
V gene: TRBV7-2
CDR3 protein: CASSLVTLVPHEQYF
CDR3 DNA: TGTGCCAGCAGCTTAGTAACCTTGGTCCCCCACGAGCAGTACTTC

clone size: NA
J gene: TRBJ1-1
D gene: NA
V gene: TRBV5-4
CDR3 protein: CASSPNERVTEAFF
CDR3 DNA: TGTGCCAGCAGCCCAAATGAACGCGTCACTGAAGCTTTCTTT

clone size: NA
J gene: TRBJ1-2
D gene: NA
V gene: TRBV28
CDR3 protein: CASLPWVGADYGYTF
CDR3 DNA: TGTGCCAGCCTCCCTTGGGTGGGGGCTGACTATGGCTACACCTTC

clone size: once
J gene: TRBJ1-1
D gene: NA
V gene: TRBV7-9
CDR3 protein: CASSQDENTEAFF
CDR3 DNA: TGTGCCAGCAGCCAAGACGAGAACACTGAAGCTTTCTTT

clone size: NA
J gene: TRBJ2-1
D gene: TRBD2
V gene: TRBV11-2
CDR3 protein: CASSPGTSWEQFF
CDR3 DNA: TGTGCCAGCAGTCCAGGGACTAGCTGGGAGCAGTTCTTC

clone size: once
J gene: TRBJ2-1
D gene: TRBD1
V gene: TRBV7-9
CDR3 protein: CASNNAGTGLLNEQFF
CDR3 DNA: TGTGCCAGCAACAATGCCGGGACAGGGTTGCTCAATGAGCAGTTCTTC

clone size: NA
J gene: TRBJ2-1
D gene: NA
V gene: TRBV5-1
CDR3 protein: CASSLAGDSYNEQFF
CDR3 DNA: TGCGCCAGCAGCTTGGCAGGGGACTCCTACAATGAGCAGTTCTTC

clone size: NA
J gene: TRBJ2-5
D gene: NA
V gene: TRBV5-1
CDR3 protein: CASRWEETQYF
CDR3 DNA: TGCGCCAGCAGGTGGGAAGAGACCCAGTACTTC

clone size: NA
J gene: TRBJ2-1
D gene: TRBD2
V gene: TRBV10-1
CDR3 protein: CASSESGTSGIVEQFF
CDR3 DNA: TGCGCCAGCAGTGAGTCGGGGACTAGCGGGATTGTGGAGCAGTTCTTC

clone size: NA
J gene: TRBJ2-2
D gene: NA
V gene: TRBV6-1
CDR3 protein: CASSEGWVPGELFF
CDR3 DNA: TGTGCCAGCAGTGAAGGATGGGTTCCCGGGGAGCTGTTTTTT

clone size: few
J gene: TRBJ1-5
D gene: NA
V gene: TRBV5-1
CDR3 protein: CASSLSSGTNQPQHF
CDR3 DNA: TGCGCCAGCAGCTTGTCCTCAGGGACCAATCAGCCCCAGCATTTT

clone size: NA
J gene: TRBJ1-3
D gene: NA
V gene: TRBV11-2
CDR3 protein: CASSLEPISFSGNTIYF
CDR3 DNA: TGTGCCAGCAGCTTAGAGCCTATTAGCTTCTCTGGAAACACCATATATTTT